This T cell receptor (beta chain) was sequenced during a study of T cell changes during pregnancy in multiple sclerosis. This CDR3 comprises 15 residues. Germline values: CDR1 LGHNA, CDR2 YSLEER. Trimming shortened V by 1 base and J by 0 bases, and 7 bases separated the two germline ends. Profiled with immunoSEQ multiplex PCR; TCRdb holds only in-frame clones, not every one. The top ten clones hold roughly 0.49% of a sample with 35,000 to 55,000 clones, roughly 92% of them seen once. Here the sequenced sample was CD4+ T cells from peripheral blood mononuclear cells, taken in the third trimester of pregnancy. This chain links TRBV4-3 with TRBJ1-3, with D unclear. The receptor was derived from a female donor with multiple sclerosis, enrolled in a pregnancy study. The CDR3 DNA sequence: TGCGCCAGCAGCCAAGTCCAGGCCTCTGGAAACACCATATATTTT. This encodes CASSQVQASGNTIYF.